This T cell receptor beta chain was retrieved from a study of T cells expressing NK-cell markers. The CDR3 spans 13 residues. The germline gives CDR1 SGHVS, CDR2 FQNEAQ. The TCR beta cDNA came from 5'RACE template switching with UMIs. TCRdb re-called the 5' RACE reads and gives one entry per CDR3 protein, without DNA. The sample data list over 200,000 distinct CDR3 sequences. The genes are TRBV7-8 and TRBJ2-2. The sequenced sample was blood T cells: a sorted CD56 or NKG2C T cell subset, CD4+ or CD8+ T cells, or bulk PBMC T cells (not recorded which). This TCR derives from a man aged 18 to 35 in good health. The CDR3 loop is CASSLAYESRLFF.